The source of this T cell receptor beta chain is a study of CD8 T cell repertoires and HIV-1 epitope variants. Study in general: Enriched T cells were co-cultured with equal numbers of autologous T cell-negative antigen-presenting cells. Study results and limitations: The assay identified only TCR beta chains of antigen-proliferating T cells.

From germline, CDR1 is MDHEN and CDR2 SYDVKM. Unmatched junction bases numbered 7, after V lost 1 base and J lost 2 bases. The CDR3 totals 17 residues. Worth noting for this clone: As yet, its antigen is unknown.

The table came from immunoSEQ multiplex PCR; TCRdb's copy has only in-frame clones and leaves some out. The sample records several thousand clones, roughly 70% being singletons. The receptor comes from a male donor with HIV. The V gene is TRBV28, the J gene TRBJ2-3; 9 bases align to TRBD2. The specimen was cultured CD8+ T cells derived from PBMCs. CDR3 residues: CASSLSVAGETTDTQYF. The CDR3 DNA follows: TGTGCCAGCAGTTTATCGGTAGCGGGAGAGACCACAGATACGCAGTATTTT.